This T cell receptor beta chain is drawn from a study of control samples from healthy donors and cancer patients. Here immunoSEQ multiplex PCR was the method, and the copy in TCRdb shows in-frame clones only, minus some. This sample has tens of thousands of clones; approximately 88% occur once, and the top ten carry approximately 16%. The CDR3 extends over 11 amino acids. Trimming stripped 8 bases from V and 10 bases from J, with 12 bases between. CDR1 is SGHAT, CDR2 FQNNGV, per germline. The sequenced material came from blood. The chain carries TRBV11-2 and TRBJ2-1, with D possibly TRBD2 on 6 matching bases. The clonotype was recovered from a man in his forties or fifties in good health. The CDR3 loop reads CASGFREEQFF. CDR3 sequence (DNA): TGTGCCAGCGGATTCCGGGAGGAGCAGTTCTTC.